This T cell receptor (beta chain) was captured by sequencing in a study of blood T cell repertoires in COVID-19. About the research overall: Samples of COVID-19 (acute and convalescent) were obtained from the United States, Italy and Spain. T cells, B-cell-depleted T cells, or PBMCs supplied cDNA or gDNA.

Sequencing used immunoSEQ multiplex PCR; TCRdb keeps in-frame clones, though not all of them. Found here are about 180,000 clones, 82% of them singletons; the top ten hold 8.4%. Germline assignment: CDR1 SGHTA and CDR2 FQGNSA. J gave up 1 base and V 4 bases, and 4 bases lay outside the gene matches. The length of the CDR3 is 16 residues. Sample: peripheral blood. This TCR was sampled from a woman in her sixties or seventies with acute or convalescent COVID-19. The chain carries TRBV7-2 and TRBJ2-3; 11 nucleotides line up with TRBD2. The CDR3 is CASSSIAGGRTDTQYF. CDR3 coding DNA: TGTGCCAGCAGCTCGATAGCGGGAGGGCGCACAGATACGCAGTATTTT. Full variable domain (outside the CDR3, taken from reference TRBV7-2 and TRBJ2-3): GAGVSQSPSNKVTEKGKDVELRCDPISGHTALYWYRQSLGQGLEFLIYFQGNSAPDKSGLPSDRFSAERTGGSVSTLTIQRTQQEDSAVYLCASSSIAGGRTDTQYFGPGTRLTVL.